The text below deals with one T cell receptor beta chain. Sequenced by immunoSEQ multiplex PCR; TCRdb stores in-frame clones only, minus some. The sample carries around 59,000 clones, around nine tenths recorded once. These data come from a study of OX40 agonist ivuxolimab in advanced cancers. Study in general: Patients were treated with intravenous ivuxolimab, dosed at 0.01 to 10 mg/kg and infused every 2 weeks. Partial response was recorded in three patients: one hepatocellular carcinoma and two cutaneous melanoma cases.

The CDR3 runs 13 residues. Trimming at V came to 6 bases and at J to 6 bases, leaving 3 bases not matched to a gene. Germline V gene lookup returns CDR1 ENHRY and CDR2 SYGVKD. The specimen comprised CD4+ or CD8+ T cells sorted from blood, sampled in a trial of the OX40 agonist ivuxolimab. The V gene is TRBV10-3, the J gene TRBJ2-2, with 8 bases lining up with TRBD1. This TCR came from an adult with an advanced solid tumor such as melanoma, head and neck, liver or kidney cancer. The CDR3, as DNA: TGTGCCATCAGCTACAGGGGGTCCGGGGAGCTGTTTTTT. Its protein product is CAISYRGSGELFF.